The 13 T cell receptor beta chains below were found in one sample sequenced in a study of patients and donors after allogeneic stem cell transplantation. Using its own MiXCR run on the RT-PCR reads, TCRdb lists one record per CDR3 protein. The table lists hundreds of thousands of distinct CDR3 sequences, approximately 16% of them singletons. The specimen sequenced was blood, either unsorted or a sorted T cell fraction (not recorded which). These receptors all stem from a human donor who was either an allogeneic HSCT recipient or a stem cell or donor lymphocyte infusion donor (not recorded which). It is not recorded whose cells these are; they may come from a transplant donor.

This clonotype has a count of ten or more. CDR3 amino acids: CASSLDRGGPYNEQFF. The CDR3 DNA reads as TGTGCCAGCAGTTTAGATAGAGGGGGACCGTACAATGAGCAGTTCTTC. The chain has TRBV12-3 or TRBV12-4 and TRBJ2-1; the D gene is possibly TRBD1 (6 bases). There are 16 residues in the CDR3. Trimming pared 1 base from V and 4 bases from J, leaving 14 bases between.

The chain has TRBV25-1 and TRBJ2-1; D call uncertain. Trimming removed 2 bases at V and 6 bases at J, with 11 bases between. Germline V gene lookup returns CDR1 MGHDK and CDR2 SYGVNS. This CDR3 has 14 amino acids. This CDR3 reads CASSERARGNEQFF. The CDR3 DNA reads as TGTGCCAGCAGTGAACGGGCCCGAGGCAATGAGCAGTTCTTC.

This clonotype was seen more than once but under ten times. The chain carries TRBV4-1 and TRBJ2-3; 10 bases fit TRBD2. The CDR3 covers 18 residues. J lost 6 bases, V lost 0 bases, and 12 bases had no gene match. Germline V lookup: CDR1 MGHRA, CDR2 YSYEKL. The CDR3 DNA follows: TGCGCCAGCAGCCAAGAGAAGCGGGGGGGCCGGTCGTATGATACGCAGTATTTT. Translating it yields CASSQEKRGGRSYDTQYF.

This sequence joins TRBV5-1 and TRBJ2-5; perhaps TRBD1 as D (6 bases). The CDR3 totals 14 residues. Trimming left V 0 bases short and J 3 bases short, with 9 bases between. CDR1 and CDR2 from the germline V gene are SGHRS and YFSETQ. CDR3 coding DNA: TGCGCCAGCAGCTTGGCTGGACAGAAAGAGACCCAGTACTTC. This gives the protein CASSLAGQKETQYF.

The V call is TRBV11-2, the J call TRBJ2-7, with 7 bases identical to TRBD2. From germline, CDR1 is SGHAT and CDR2 FQNNGV. After removal of 4 bases from V and 3 bases from J, the junction contained 12 bases not matched to a gene. The length of the CDR3 is 16 residues. CDR3 sequence reads: CASSSLSLGGGYEQYF. In DNA form, the CDR3 reads TGTGCCAGCAGCTCACTTAGCTTGGGGGGGGGCTACGAGCAGTACTTC.

The chain links TRBV2 to TRBJ1-5, with 10 bases matching TRBD1. Germline CDR1 SNHLY, CDR2 FYNNEI. Trimming took 4 bases from V and 4 from J; bases not matched to a gene: 10. The CDR3 is 17 residues long. DNA for the CDR3: TGTGCCAGCAGTGGGGGACAGGGGAGTAGGGGGAATCAGCCCCAGCATTTT. Translation: CASSGGQGSRGNQPQHF.

The chain combines TRBV20-1 with TRBJ2-1, with 9 bases aligning to TRBD2. Per the germline V gene, CDR1 is DFQATT and CDR2 is SNEGSKA (reference sequence). Trimming removed 0 bases from V and 10 bases from J; junction bases left unmatched: 7. The CDR3 spans 14 residues. The CDR3 protein is CSARDSGGSREQFF. The CDR3 region has the DNA TGCAGTGCTAGAGACAGCGGGGGGAGCCGGGAGCAGTTCTTC.

The sample holds a few counts of this clonotype. The gene calls are TRBV20-1 and TRBJ1-4; maybe TRBD1 (6 bases). The germline V and J ends were trimmed by 5 bases and 4 bases, with 20 bases remaining between them. This CDR3 spans 16 amino acids. CDR1 DFQATT and CDR2 SNEGSKA come from the germline V gene (reference sequence). The chain's CDR3 is CSAQGFLAGVNEKLFF. The CDR3, as DNA: TGCAGTGCTCAGGGGTTTTTGGCGGGGGTTAATGAAAAACTGTTTTTT.

The chain has TRBV3-1 and TRBJ1-3, with 7 bases aligning to TRBD1. The CDR3 is 16 amino acids. CDR1 and CDR2 from the germline V gene are LGHDT and YNNKEL (reference sequence). The J segment lost 2 bases and the V segment lost 4 bases, leaving 8 bases of the junction unmatched. CDR3 coding DNA: TGTGCCAGCAGCCGCGACAGGGCCTCTGCTGGAAACACCATATATTTT. It specifies CASSRDRASAGNTIYF.

The table lists this clonotype with a few counts. The rearrangement uses TRBV7-3 and TRBJ2-3; the D is unclear. Trimming cost V 2 bases and J 0 bases, with 9 bases left between them. The CDR3 has 15 residues. Germline loops: CDR1 SGHTA, CDR2 FQGTGA. The CDR3 here is CASSLQTSSTDTQYF. CDR3 sequence (DNA): TGTGCCAGCAGCTTACAGACCAGCAGCACAGATACGCAGTATTTT.

At least ten counts were recorded for this clonotype. The V call is TRBV5-1, the J call TRBJ1-1; D is uncertain. CDR1 SGHRS and CDR2 YFSETQ come from the germline V gene. CDR3 size: 15 residues. V lost 7 bases, J lost 1 base, and 17 bases lay in between. In DNA, the CDR3 is TGCGCCAGCTCCCCTCCCCAGCAGCCGAACACTGAAGCTTTCTTT. It specifies CASSPPQQPNTEAFF.

The gene calls are TRBV7-2 and TRBJ2-5; D might be TRBD2 (5 bases). Germline V gene sequence: CDR1 SGHTA, CDR2 FQGNSA. Deletions cut 3 bases from V and 0 bases from J, with 5 bases between. CDR3 length: 13 residues. CDR3: CASSFGDQETQYF. The CDR3 DNA follows: TGTGCCAGCAGCTTCGGGGACCAAGAGACCCAGTACTTC.

This clonotype appeared a few times. The chain employs TRBV21-1 and TRBJ1-2; the tabulated D call, TRBD1, remains unverified against the DNA. TRBV21-1 is flagged as a pseudogene. CDR3 size: 16 residues. The CDR3 is CASSSRTGTPLVGYTF. The CDR3 DNA follows: TGTGCCAGCAGCTCTCGGACAGGGACCCCGCTCGTTGGCTACACCTTC.